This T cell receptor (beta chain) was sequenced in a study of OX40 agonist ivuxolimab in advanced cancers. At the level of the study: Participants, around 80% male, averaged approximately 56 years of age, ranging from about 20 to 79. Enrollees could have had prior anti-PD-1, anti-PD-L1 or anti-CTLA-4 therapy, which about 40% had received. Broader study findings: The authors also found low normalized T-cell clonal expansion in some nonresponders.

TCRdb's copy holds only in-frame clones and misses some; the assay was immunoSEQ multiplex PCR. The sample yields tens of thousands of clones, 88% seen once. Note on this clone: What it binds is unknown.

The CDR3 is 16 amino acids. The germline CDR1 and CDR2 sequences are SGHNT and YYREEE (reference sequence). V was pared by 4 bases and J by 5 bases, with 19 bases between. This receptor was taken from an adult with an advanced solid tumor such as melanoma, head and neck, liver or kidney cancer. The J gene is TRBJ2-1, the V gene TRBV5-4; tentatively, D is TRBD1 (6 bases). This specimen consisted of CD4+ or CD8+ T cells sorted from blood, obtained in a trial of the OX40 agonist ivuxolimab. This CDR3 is CASSLLQGYVNNEQFF. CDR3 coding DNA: TGTGCCAGCAGCCTACTACAGGGTTACGTAAACAATGAGCAGTTCTTC.